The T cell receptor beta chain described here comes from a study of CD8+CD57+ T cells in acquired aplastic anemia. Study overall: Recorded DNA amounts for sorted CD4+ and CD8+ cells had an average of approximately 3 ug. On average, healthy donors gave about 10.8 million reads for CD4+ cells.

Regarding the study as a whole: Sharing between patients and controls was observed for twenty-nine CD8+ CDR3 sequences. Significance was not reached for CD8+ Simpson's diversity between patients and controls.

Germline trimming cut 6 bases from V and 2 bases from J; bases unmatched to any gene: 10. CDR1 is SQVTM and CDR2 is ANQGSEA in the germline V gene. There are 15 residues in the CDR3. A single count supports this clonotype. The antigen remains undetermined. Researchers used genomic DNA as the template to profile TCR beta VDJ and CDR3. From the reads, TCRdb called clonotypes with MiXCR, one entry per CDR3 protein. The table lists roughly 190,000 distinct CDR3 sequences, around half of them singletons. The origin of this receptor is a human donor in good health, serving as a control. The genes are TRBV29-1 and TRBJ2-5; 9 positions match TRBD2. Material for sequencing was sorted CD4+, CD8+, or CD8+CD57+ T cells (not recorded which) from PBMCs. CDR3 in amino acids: CSVSRTSDMQETQYF. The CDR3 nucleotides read TGCAGCGTGAGTCGGACTAGCGACATGCAAGAGACCCAGTACTTC.